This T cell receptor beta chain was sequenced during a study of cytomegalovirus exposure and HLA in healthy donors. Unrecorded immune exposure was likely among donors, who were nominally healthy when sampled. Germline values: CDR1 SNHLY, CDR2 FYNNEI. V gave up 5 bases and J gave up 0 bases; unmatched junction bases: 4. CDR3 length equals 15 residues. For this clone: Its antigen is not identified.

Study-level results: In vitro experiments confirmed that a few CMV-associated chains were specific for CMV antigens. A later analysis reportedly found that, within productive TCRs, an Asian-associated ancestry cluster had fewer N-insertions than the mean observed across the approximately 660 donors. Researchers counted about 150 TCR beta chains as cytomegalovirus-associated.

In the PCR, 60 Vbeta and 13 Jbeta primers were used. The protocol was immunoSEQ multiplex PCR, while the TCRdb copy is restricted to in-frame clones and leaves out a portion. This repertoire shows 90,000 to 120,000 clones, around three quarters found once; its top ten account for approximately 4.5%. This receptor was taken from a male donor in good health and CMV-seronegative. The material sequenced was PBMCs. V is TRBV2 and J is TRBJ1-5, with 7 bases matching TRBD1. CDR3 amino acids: CASSTDRLSNQPQHF. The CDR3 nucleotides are TGTGCCAGCAGTACGGACAGGCTTAGCAATCAGCCCCAGCATTTT.